This TCR beta chain is drawn from a study of blood T cell repertoires in COVID-19. The V gene end was trimmed by 2 bases and the J gene end by 4 bases; junction bases not matched to a gene: 5. Germline V gene data show CDR1 as SGHNT and CDR2 as YYREEE (reference sequence). The length of the CDR3 is 16 residues. The method was immunoSEQ multiplex PCR; TCRdb's version includes in-frame clones alone and lacks a portion of them. The sample consists of 250,000 to 350,000 clones, more than 70% of them appearing once. This clone was observed a single time. This chain uses TRBV5-4 with TRBJ2-3; 12 bases line up with TRBD2. The source material was peripheral blood. The TCR originated in a woman aged 45-65 years with acute or convalescent COVID-19. Here the CDR3 reads CASSLRLAGVSDTQYF. In DNA, the CDR3 is TGTGCCAGCAGCTTAAGACTAGCGGGAGTTTCAGATACGCAGTATTTT. The full variable domain, rest sourced from reference TRBV5-4 and TRBJ2-3, is ETGVTQSPTHLIKTRGQQVTLRCSSQSGHNTVSWYQQALGQGPQFIFQYYREEENGRGNFPPRFSGLQFPNYSSELNVNALELDDSALYLCASSLRLAGVSDTQYFGPGTRLTVL.